The T cell receptor beta chain described here comes from a study of shared clonotypes between healthy human individuals. Background on the study: The plates for each donor numbered three CD4 naive, three CD4 memory, two CD8 naive and one CD8 memory. Study results and caveats: It was expected that sequencing depth would affect clonotype sharing among donors.

The CDR3 covers 14 residues. V was clipped by 3 bases and J by 4 bases, with 10 bases between them. CDR1 and CDR2 (germline): MNHEY, SVGAGI. Sequenced by immunoSEQ multiplex PCR; TCRdb stores in-frame clones only, minus some. The sample consists of 950,000 to 1,100,000 clones, roughly 74% of them appearing once. With respect to this clone: Its antigen remains unidentified.

V usage is TRBV6-5 and J usage is TRBJ1-3; D unclear. This TCR derives from a man in his late teens or twenties in good health. Some clones in this sample may be carry-over from other donors' samples. Sequences were obtained from memory CD4+ T cells from PBMCs. Specified subset: CD45RA-negative fraction. This CDR3 is CASSYSTQGNTIYF. DNA for the CDR3: TGTGCCAGCAGTTATAGTACGCAGGGAAACACCATATATTTT.